The T cell receptor beta chain described here comes from a study of T cell therapy after organ transplantation. Overall study results and limits: CD8 clonality fold change after therapy inversely tracked pretherapy clonality.

Concerning this clone: Antigen: not known.

TCRdb's table, derived via immunoSEQ multiplex PCR, lists solely in-frame clones and lacks some. In the table there are about 48,000 clones, less than 95% of which are singletons. Drug-resistant or recurrent cytomegalovirus affected these solid-organ transplant recipient patients. The germline gives CDR1 SEHNR, CDR2 FQNEAQ (reference sequence). The V end lost 1 base, the J end lost 5 bases, and 9 bases lay between the germline ends. This CDR3 is 13 amino acids long. This clonotype was sampled from a human patient who had received a solid organ transplant and had CMV disease. The gene calls are TRBV7-9 and TRBJ2-7; D ambiguous. The sequencing here drew on CD8+ T cells from blood, taken before autologous CMV-specific T cell therapy. DNA of the CDR3: TGTGCCAGCAGCTTAGTCGGTGGCCACGAGCAGTACTTC. This translates into CASSLVGGHEQYF.